This T cell receptor (beta chain) derives from a study of OX40 agonist ivuxolimab in advanced cancers. Background on the study: Antecedent anti-PD-1, anti-PD-L1 or anti-CTLA-4 therapy was permissible, with 30% to 50% having received some.

Study-wide points: Clonal expansion from baseline to week 6 occurred in both CD4+ and CD8+ T cells.

Germline V CDR1 and CDR2: SGHRS, YFSETQ. J gave up 7 bases and V 7 bases, and 11 bases lay outside the gene matches. This CDR3 is built from 17 residues. It was autoimmune disease history or systemic immunosuppression that excluded patients. At baseline, cycle 4 day 1, and cycle 7 day 1, blood was sampled. Points on this clone: Its antigen is as yet unknown.

Assay used: immunoSEQ multiplex PCR; TCRdb lists only in-frame clones, some missing. The sample lists approximately 99,000 clones; about 96% were seen once. The sequenced sample was CD4+ or CD8+ T cells sorted from blood, obtained in a trial of the OX40 agonist ivuxolimab. This TCR came from an adult with an advanced solid tumor such as melanoma, head and neck, liver or kidney cancer. This sequence joins TRBV5-1 and TRBJ2-1; TRBD2 matches 16 bases. CDR3 bases: TGCGCCAGCCCCGGGACTAGCGGGGGGGGGCCCGGGAATGAGCAGTTCTTC. Protein: CASPGTSGGGPGNEQFF.